Listed below are T cell receptor beta chains from one sample, sequenced in a study of shared clonotypes between healthy human individuals. Sequencing used immunoSEQ multiplex PCR; TCRdb keeps in-frame clones, though not all of them. The sample has some 2,100,000 clones; 90% to 95% are singletons. The sample was naive CD8+ T cells from PBMCs. The receptors here all came from a man between 18 and 35 years old in good health. Some clones in this sample may be carry-over from other donors' samples. Both conserved end residues are part of each CDR3. D genes are given only for firm matches. Size is omitted from some rows. Given values are once, few, many or a class for expanded clones.

d_call | j_call | v_call | clone_size | cdr3_aa | cdr3_nt
- | TRBJ2-7 | TRBV7-9 | once | CASSLGLPGEQYF | TGTGCCAGCAGCTTAGGACTACCGGGGGAGCAGTACTTC
TRBD1 | TRBJ1-2 | TRBV4-1 | once | CASRETGDYGYTF | TGCGCCAGCAGGGAGACAGGGGACTATGGCTACACCTTC
TRBD2 | TRBJ2-7 | TRBV7-2 | - | CASSLGLSGRAYEQYF | TGTGCCAGCAGCTTAGGGCTTAGCGGGAGAGCCTACGAGCAGTACTTC
- | TRBJ1-2 | TRBV9 | - | CASSVAPRQSQGGNYGYTF | TGTGCCAGCAGCGTAGCCCCGCGACAGAGTCAAGGCGGGAACTATGGCTACACCTTC
TRBD1 | TRBJ1-2 | TRBV7-3 | - | CASSPSRTGGKEGYTF | TGTGCCAGCAGCCCCTCTCGGACAGGGGGCAAGGAGGGCTACACCTTC
TRBD2 | TRBJ2-1 | TRBV4-1 | - | CASSQDGLAGVGNEQFF | TGCGCCAGCAGCCAAGATGGACTAGCGGGAGTAGGGAATGAGCAGTTCTTC
- | TRBJ1-5 | TRBV27 | - | CASRPVGAGQPQHF | TGTGCCAGCAGACCAGTGGGGGCAGGACAGCCCCAGCATTTT
TRBD2 | TRBJ2-7 | TRBV4-1 | - | CASSPSGRGYEQYF | TGCGCCAGCAGCCCATCCGGGAGGGGCTACGAGCAGTACTTC
TRBD1 | TRBJ2-5 | TRBV6-5 | - | CASSLPGQVERTQYF | TGTGCCAGCAGTCTACCAGGACAGGTCGAGCGGACCCAGTACTTC
- | TRBJ2-2 | TRBV18 | - | CASSHPRDPGELFF | TGTGCCAGCTCCCACCCCCGCGACCCCGGGGAGCTGTTTTTT
- | TRBJ2-7 | TRBV7-8 | - | CASSLGSAFNLEQYF | TGTGCCAGCAGCTTAGGTTCCGCATTTAATCTCGAGCAGTACTTC
- | TRBJ2-3 | TRBV7-9 | - | CASSLVAESQDTQYF | TGTGCCAGCAGCTTAGTTGCCGAATCACAAGATACGCAGTATTTT
- | TRBJ2-7 | TRBV21-1 | - | CASSNRAATYEQYF | TGTGCCAGCAGCAATCGAGCGGCGACTTACGAGCAGTACTTC
- | TRBJ1-2 | TRBV9 | - | CASTDGRGSGYTF | TGTGCCAGCACCGACGGACGGGGAAGTGGCTACACCTTC
- | TRBJ1-1 | TRBV4-3 | - | CASSQTLRTGQNTEAFF | TGCGCCAGCAGCCAGACTCTCCGGACGGGACAGAACACTGAAGCTTTCTTT
- | TRBJ2-5 | TRBV7-8 | - | CASSLESEETQYF | TGTGCCAGCAGCTTAGAGTCTGAAGAGACCCAGTACTTC
- | TRBJ1-2 | TRBV10-2 | - | CASSDMQTQEDYGYTF | TGCGCCAGCAGTGATATGCAGACGCAGGAAGACTATGGCTACACCTTC
- | TRBJ2-7 | TRBV27 | - | CASSPRGGGSYEQYF | TGTGCCAGCAGTCCTCGAGGGGGGGGGTCCTACGAGCAGTACTTC
- | TRBJ2-1 | TRBV5-1 | - | CASSLGGVSSYNEQFF | TGCGCCAGCAGCTTGGGAGGGGTAAGCTCCTACAATGAGCAGTTCTTC
- | TRBJ1-4 | TRBV6-6 | - | CASSPGLGLEKLFF | TGTGCCAGCAGCCCCGGTTTGGGCCTTGAAAAACTGTTTTTT
TRBD1 | TRBJ1-4 | TRBV19 | - | CASKTRDRLNEKLFF | TGTGCCAGTAAAACCCGGGACAGGTTAAATGAAAAACTGTTTTTT
TRBD2 | TRBJ2-5 | TRBV19 | - | CASSSTSGAYQETQYF | TGTGCCAGTAGTTCGACTAGCGGAGCCTACCAAGAGACCCAGTACTTC
- | TRBJ1-1 | TRBV10-3 | - | CAISEETNPAKNTEAFF | TGTGCCATCAGTGAGGAAACCAACCCCGCAAAGAACACTGAAGCTTTCTTT
- | TRBJ1-2 | TRBV5-6 | - | CASSQGSPGYGYTF | TGTGCCAGCAGCCAGGGCTCCCCGGGCTATGGCTACACCTTC
- | TRBJ2-5 | TRBV29-1 | - | CSVDGIGLPPQETQYF | TGCAGCGTTGACGGGATCGGTCTCCCCCCTCAAGAGACCCAGTACTTC
TRBD1 | TRBJ2-2 | TRBV28 | - | CASSADRDWTGELFF | TGTGCCAGCAGTGCGGACAGGGATTGGACCGGGGAGCTGTTTTTT
- | TRBJ2-1 | TRBV5-1 | - | CASSPVGDEQFF | TGCGCCAGCAGCCCGGTAGGGGATGAGCAGTTCTTC
- | TRBJ2-5 | TRBV27 | - | CASRSHPREETQYF | TGTGCCAGCAGGTCGCACCCTCGGGAGGAGACCCAGTACTTC